A selection of T cell receptor beta chains follows, all from one sample in a study of blood T cell repertoires in COVID-19. Repertoires were generated with immunoSEQ multiplex PCR, while TCRdb's copy carries only in-frame clones and drops some. The sample consists of 140,000 to 150,000 clones, about 90% of them appearing once. The sequenced material came from peripheral blood. These TCRs come from a man in his sixties with active or convalescent COVID-19. The CDR3 runs from the conserved cysteine through the conserved F or W. A D gene is named only where the DNA matches it firmly. Where a row states a size, it is once, few, many or the class of an expanded clone; other rows omit it.

size | J | D | V | CDR3 | DNA
- | TRBJ1-1 | TRBD1 | TRBV10-3 | CAISELGAGGSEAFF | TGTGCCATCAGTGAATTAGGGGCAGGGGGATCTGAAGCTTTCTTT
- | TRBJ2-7 | - | TRBV6-5 | CASKIYGGNEQYF | TGTGCCAGCAAAATATATGGCGGGAACGAGCAGTACTTC
- | TRBJ1-5 | - | TRBV21-1 | CASSKGRQGARQPQHF | TGTGCCAGCAGCAAAGGTAGACAGGGGGCAAGACAGCCCCAGCATTTT
- | TRBJ2-7 | - | TRBV18 | CASSPLDGAGEQYF | TGTGCCAGCTCACCCTTGGACGGGGCGGGGGAGCAGTACTTC
- | TRBJ2-5 | TRBD2 | TRBV28 | CASGQTGTSPTQYF | TGTGCCAGCGGACAGACCGGGACTAGTCCCACCCAGTACTTC
once | TRBJ2-7 | TRBD1 | TRBV5-5 | CASSPGDRSSYEQYF | TGTGCCAGCAGCCCCGGGGACAGGAGCTCCTACGAGCAGTACTTC
- | TRBJ2-5 | TRBD1 | TRBV19 | CASSRTGTLQETQYF | TGTGCCAGTAGTAGGACAGGGACCCTCCAAGAGACCCAGTACTTC
- | TRBJ2-1 | TRBD2 | TRBV10-3 | CAISEPPGTSVGNEQFF | TGTGCCATCAGTGAGCCCCCCGGGACTAGCGTGGGCAATGAGCAGTTCTTC
once | TRBJ1-5 | - | TRBV19 | CASKVGQYSNQPQHF | TGTGCCAGTAAGGTGGGCCAATATAGCAATCAGCCCCAGCATTTT
- | TRBJ2-1 | TRBD2 | TRBV7-8 | CASSLGSSGLYNEQFF | TGTGCCAGCAGCTTAGGTAGTAGCGGGCTTTACAATGAGCAGTTCTTC
- | TRBJ2-1 | TRBD2 | TRBV9 | CASSVVTSGTYNEQFF | TGTGCCAGCAGCGTAGTGACTAGCGGAACCTACAATGAGCAGTTCTTC
- | TRBJ2-2 | - | TRBV28 | CASSFYGSRSKELFF | TGTGCCAGCAGTTTCTACGGGAGTCGGAGCAAGGAGCTGTTTTTT
- | TRBJ1-2 | TRBD1 | TRBV7-2 | CASSLTGGGYGYTF | TGTGCCAGCAGCTTGACAGGGGGAGGCTATGGCTACACCTTC
- | TRBJ2-3 | TRBD2 | TRBV11-2 | CASSSSVLAGGASTDTQYF | TGTGCCAGCAGTTCTAGCGTACTAGCGGGAGGGGCTAGCACAGATACGCAGTATTTT
once | TRBJ1-5 | - | TRBV28 | CASSPPATGASNQPQHF | TGTGCCAGCAGTCCCCCAGCGACAGGTGCTAGCAATCAGCCCCAGCATTTT
- | TRBJ1-3 | - | TRBV7-9 | CASSLAGTSGNTIYF | TGTGCCAGCAGCTTAGCCGGGACATCTGGAAACACCATATATTTT
- | TRBJ2-1 | TRBD2 | TRBV6-5 | CASSLSGRDYNEQFF | TGTGCCAGCAGCCTTAGCGGGAGAGATTACAATGAGCAGTTCTTC
- | TRBJ2-7 | - | TRBV27 | CASSASRTGSEQYF | TGTGCCAGCAGTGCCTCCCGGACGGGGAGTGAGCAGTACTTC
- | TRBJ1-1 | - | TRBV23-1 | CASRTVNTEAFF | TGCGCCAGCAGGACAGTGAACACTGAAGCTTTCTTT
- | TRBJ2-7 | - | TRBV14 | CASSQGLAHYEQYF | TGTGCCAGCAGCCAAGGGCTAGCGCACTACGAGCAGTACTTC
- | TRBJ2-1 | - | TRBV11-3 | CASSLGGPQNEQFF | TGTGCCAGCAGCTTAGGGGGGCCTCAGAATGAGCAGTTCTTC
- | TRBJ2-3 | TRBD1 | TRBV5-1 | CASSPWTGKGGNRTDTQYF | TGCGCCAGCAGCCCCTGGACAGGGAAAGGGGGCAATCGCACAGATACGCAGTATTTT
- | TRBJ2-7 | - | TRBV29-1 | CSVNSGYEQYF | TGCAGCGTAAATAGCGGATACGAGCAGTACTTC
- | TRBJ1-1 | - | TRBV5-6 | CASSLERGNTEAFF | TGTGCCAGCAGCTTGGAACGGGGGAACACTGAAGCTTTCTTT
- | TRBJ2-7 | - | TRBV5-6 | CASSFSRGSYEQYF | TGTGCCAGCAGCTTTAGTCGGGGTAGCTACGAGCAGTACTTC
- | TRBJ2-4 | - | TRBV4-1 | CASSPFLAAIPGGNIQYF | TGCGCCAGCAGCCCATTTTTAGCTGCAATACCCGGGGGAAACATTCAGTACTTC
- | TRBJ2-1 | TRBD2 | TRBV24-1 | CATSDTRLAGINEQFF | TGTGCCACCAGTGATACCCGACTAGCGGGAATCAATGAGCAGTTCTTC
- | TRBJ1-3 | - | TRBV5-6 | CASSLGTAFFGNTIYF | TGTGCCAGCAGCTTGGGAACAGCCTTCTTCGGAAACACCATATATTTT
- | TRBJ2-2 | TRBD1 | TRBV27 | CASSFLGQGRKVRTGELFF | TGTGCCAGCAGTTTTTTGGGACAGGGAAGAAAGGTAAGGACCGGGGAGCTGTTTTTT
- | TRBJ2-3 | TRBD2 | TRBV6-5 | CASSYSWGLAGDTQYF | TGTGCCAGCAGTTACTCGTGGGGACTAGCAGGAGATACGCAGTATTTT
- | TRBJ1-5 | - | TRBV28 | CASRTWDQPQHF | TGTGCCAGCAGGACTTGGGATCAGCCCCAGCATTTT
- | TRBJ2-4 | - | TRBV4-1 | CASSQDIEGYIQYF | TGCGCCAGCAGCCAAGACATTGAGGGTTACATTCAGTACTTC
- | TRBJ2-3 | - | TRBV27 | CASSLGLYTDTQYF | TGTGCCAGCAGTTTGGGACTCTACACAGATACGCAGTATTTT
once | TRBJ1-4 | - | TRBV27 | CASSRGTTNEKLFF | TGTGCCAGCAGTCGGGGGACAACTAATGAAAAACTGTTTTTT
- | TRBJ1-1 | - | TRBV18 | CASSPRRKVTEAFF | TGTGCCAGCTCACCCCGGAGGAAGGTCACTGAAGCTTTCTTT
once | TRBJ1-1 | - | TRBV11-1 | CASSIDRTEAFF | TGTGCCAGCAGCATCGACAGAACTGAAGCTTTCTTT
- | TRBJ1-3 | TRBD1 | TRBV2 | CASLQGNGNTIYF | TGTGCCAGTCTACAGGGGAACGGAAACACCATATATTTT
- | TRBJ2-3 | TRBD2 | TRBV27 | CASSLWGTSGRAATDTQYF | TGTGCCAGCAGTTTATGGGGGACTAGCGGGAGGGCCGCCACAGATACGCAGTATTTT
- | TRBJ2-1 | TRBD2 | TRBV6-5 | CASSRTRGRASEQFF | TGTGCCAGCAGCCGTACTCGCGGGAGGGCCAGCGAGCAGTTCTTC
- | TRBJ2-1 | TRBD2 | TRBV7-3 | CASSLSGLAGAGYNEQFF | TGTGCCAGCAGCTTAAGTGGACTAGCGGGAGCAGGTTACAATGAGCAGTTCTTC
- | TRBJ2-7 | TRBD1 | TRBV6-5 | CASTFRDRVWEQYF | TGTGCCAGCACCTTCCGGGACAGAGTCTGGGAGCAGTACTTC
- | TRBJ2-7 | TRBD2 | TRBV28 | CASSLGASGRGYEQYF | TGTGCCAGCAGTTTAGGGGCTAGCGGGAGGGGCTACGAGCAGTACTTC
- | TRBJ2-6 | TRBD2 | TRBV28 | CASSSAGTSGRVSGANVLTF | TGTGCCAGCAGTTCCGCCGGGACTAGCGGGAGGGTGTCTGGGGCCAACGTCCTGACTTTC
- | TRBJ1-2 | - | TRBV28 | CASSPLSNYGYTF | TGTGCCAGCAGTCCTCTTTCTAACTATGGCTACACCTTC
- | TRBJ2-2 | TRBD2 | TRBV28 | CASSLILAGTGELFF | TGTGCCAGCAGTTTAATACTAGCGGGCACCGGGGAGCTGTTTTTT
- | TRBJ1-2 | - | TRBV24-1 | CATSSRGGNGYTF | TGTGCCACCAGCTCCCGGGGAGGGAATGGCTACACCTTC
- | TRBJ1-4 | TRBD1 | TRBV12-3/TRBV12-4 | CASSRDRKKLFF | TGTGCCAGCAGCCGGGACAGGAAAAAACTGTTTTTT
once | TRBJ2-2 | - | TRBV11-2 | CASSPGFEGGELFF | TGTGCCAGCAGCCCGGGATTCGAGGGCGGGGAGCTGTTTTTT
- | TRBJ1-3 | - | TRBV2 | CASSISKSTERENTIYF | TGTGCCAGCAGCATCTCAAAGTCGACAGAGAGAGAAAACACCATATATTTT
- | TRBJ2-1 | TRBD2 | TRBV5-1 | CASSLRPRGAGVSNEQFF | TGCGCCAGCAGCCTACGCCCCAGGGGAGCGGGAGTCAGTAATGAGCAGTTCTTC
few | TRBJ2-1 | - | TRBV28 | CASSLWKIGGDPYNEQFF | TGTGCCAGCAGTTTATGGAAGATTGGGGGCGATCCCTACAATGAGCAGTTCTTC
- | TRBJ2-7 | - | TRBV12-3/TRBV12-4 | CASSWSQSDEQYF | TGTGCCAGCAGTTGGTCTCAAAGCGACGAGCAGTACTTC
- | TRBJ1-5 | - | TRBV19 | CASSIVPSGGNQPQHF | TGTGCCAGTAGTATAGTCCCATCCGGGGGCAATCAGCCCCAGCATTTT
once | TRBJ1-5 | - | TRBV28 | CASSTGGGYSNQPQHF | TGTGCCAGCAGTACCGGGGGGGGTTATAGCAATCAGCCCCAGCATTTT
- | TRBJ1-2 | TRBD1 | TRBV6-5 | CASSTPMGQGSGYTF | TGTGCCAGCAGTACGCCAATGGGACAGGGGTCTGGCTACACCTTC
- | TRBJ1-1 | TRBD1 | TRBV4-3 | CASQDRGRYMNTEAFF | TGCGCCAGCCAAGACAGGGGGCGCTATATGAACACTGAAGCTTTCTTT
once | TRBJ2-7 | TRBD2 | TRBV4-3 | CASSQDPSGSSYEQYF | TGCGCCAGCAGCCAAGATCCTAGCGGTAGCTCCTACGAGCAGTACTTC
once | TRBJ1-3 | TRBD1 | TRBV2 | CASSLGPFWTGRKVGSTIYF | TGTGCCAGCAGCCTTGGTCCTTTTTGGACAGGGCGGAAAGTGGGGAGCACCATATATTTT
- | TRBJ1-2 | - | TRBV4-3 | CASSQDQGNYGYTF | TGCGCCAGCAGCCAAGACCAGGGGAACTATGGCTACACCTTC